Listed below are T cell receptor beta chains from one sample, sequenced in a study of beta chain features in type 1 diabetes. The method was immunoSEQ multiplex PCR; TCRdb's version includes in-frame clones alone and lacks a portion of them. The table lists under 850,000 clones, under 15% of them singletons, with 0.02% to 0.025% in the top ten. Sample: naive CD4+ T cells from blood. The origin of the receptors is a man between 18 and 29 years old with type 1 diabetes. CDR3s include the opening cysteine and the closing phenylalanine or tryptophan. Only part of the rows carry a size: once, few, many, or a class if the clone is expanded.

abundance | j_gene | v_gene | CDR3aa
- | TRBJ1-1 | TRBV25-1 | CASSEGGYTEAFF
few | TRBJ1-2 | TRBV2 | CASRAGGGYTF
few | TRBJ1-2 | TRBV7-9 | CASSRLPQGGGSYGYTF
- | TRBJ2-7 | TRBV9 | CASSVDPTGSYEQYF
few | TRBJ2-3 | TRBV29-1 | CSVQDRGTDTQYF
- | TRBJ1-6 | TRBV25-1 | CASSESVSYNSPLHF
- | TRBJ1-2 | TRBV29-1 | CSAGQFNYGYTF
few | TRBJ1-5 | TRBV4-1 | CASSQGTGETGPQHF
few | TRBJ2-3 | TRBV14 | CASSQVAGRLDTQYF
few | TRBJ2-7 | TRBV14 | CASSPDRVRREQYF
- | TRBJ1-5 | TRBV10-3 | CAPSLPLRRVPQHF
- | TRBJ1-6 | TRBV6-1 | CASSELDREGSPLHF